This TCR beta chain was retrieved from a study of cytomegalovirus exposure and HLA in healthy donors. Overall study results and limits: Some V segments, including TRBV6-2 and TRBV6-3, were excluded as indistinguishable. Overall, under 200 TCR beta chains were annotated as cytomegalovirus-associated.

In its sample, this clone was seen a few times. Its antigen is undetermined. V lost 3 bases to trimming and J lost 2 bases, with 10 bases between them. The CDR3 has 13 amino acids. Looked up from germline, CDR1 is GTSNPN and CDR2 is SVGIG (reference sequence). Both 60 Vbeta primers and 13 Jbeta primers went into the PCR. Repertoires were generated with immunoSEQ multiplex PCR, while TCRdb's copy carries only in-frame clones and drops some. The sample holds 140,000 or so clones, about two thirds seen once. The TCR was taken from a man between 60 and 75 years old in good health and CMV-seronegative. Sequenced sample: PBMCs. The chain recombines TRBV30 with TRBJ1-1, with a possible D match to TRBD1 (5 bases). DNA of the CDR3: TGTGCCTGGAGACCCGACAGAAACACTGAAGCTTTCTTT. It encodes CAWRPDRNTEAFF.